This T cell receptor beta chain was documented in a study of spatial heterogeneity in lung cancer. Each TCR cDNA molecule bore a unique molecular identifier. Each CDR3 protein gets one entry after TCRdb re-called the 5' RACE reads with MiXCR. Found here are around 110,000 distinct CDR3 sequences, over 9% of them singletons; the top ten hold roughly 17%. Stated time point: blood at routine non-recurrence follow-up after resection. Sequencing of whole RNA from tumor, nontumor lung or frozen PBMC involved no sorting. The CDR3 runs 17 residues. The J segment lost 7 bases and the V segment lost 4 bases, leaving 16 bases of the junction unmatched. This clonotype occurred a few times.

The TCR sequence derives from a male donor with early-stage non-small cell lung cancer. The V gene is TRBV12-3 or TRBV12-4, the J gene TRBJ1-5; 7 bases are shared with TRBD1. Specimen: PBMCs, collected at follow-up. CDR3 in amino acids: CASSSWGTEKGEQPQHF. CDR3 nucleotides: TGTGCCAGCAGTTCATGGGGGACAGAGAAGGGAGAGCAGCCCCAGCATTTT.